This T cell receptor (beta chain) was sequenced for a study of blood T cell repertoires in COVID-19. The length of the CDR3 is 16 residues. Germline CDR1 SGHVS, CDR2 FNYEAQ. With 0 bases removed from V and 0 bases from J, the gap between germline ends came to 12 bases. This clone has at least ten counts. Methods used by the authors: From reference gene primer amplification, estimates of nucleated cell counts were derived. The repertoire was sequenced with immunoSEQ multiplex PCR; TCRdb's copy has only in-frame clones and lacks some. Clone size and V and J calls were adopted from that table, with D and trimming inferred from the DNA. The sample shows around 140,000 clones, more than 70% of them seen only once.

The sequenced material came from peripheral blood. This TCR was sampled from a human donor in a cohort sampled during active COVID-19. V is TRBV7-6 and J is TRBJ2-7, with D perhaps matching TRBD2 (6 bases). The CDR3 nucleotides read TGTGCCAGCAGCTTAGCCGGGACTTACCCCTCCTACGAGCAGTACTTC. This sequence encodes CASSLAGTYPSYEQYF.